This passage covers 8 T cell receptor beta chains from one sample sequenced in a study of Tregs in tolerant kidney transplant recipients. Repertoires were generated with immunoSEQ multiplex PCR, while TCRdb's copy carries only in-frame clones and drops some. The data show about 21,000 clones, over 70% seen once. Recipients received nonmyeloablative bone marrow transplants from related graft donors, with transient mixed chimerism. Material: CD8+ T cells from blood (PBMCs), obtained 6 months after the transplant. The receptors originated from a human patient who received a combined kidney and bone marrow transplant. Some of the T cells might come from the graft donor.

This clone showed up just a few times. The chain couples TRBV29-1 to TRBJ1-2; the D is unclear. Trimming left V 7 bases short and J 1 base short, with 16 bases between. Germline V gene data show CDR1 as SQVTM and CDR2 as ANQGSEA. The CDR3 is 14 amino acids. CDR3 DNA: TGCAGCGCCGAGAACCGGGATCGTAACTATGGCTACACCTTC. Amino acid sequence: CSAENRDRNYGYTF.

The rearrangement joins TRBV6-9 to TRBJ2-7; 8 nucleotides agree with TRBD2. From germline, CDR1 is MNHGY and CDR2 SVAAGI. The trim removed 5 bases at V and 0 bases at J, leaving 6 bases unmatched. The CDR3 totals 15 residues. The CDR3 coding sequence is TGTGCCAGCAGTGCAACGACTAGCGCCTCCTACGAGCAGTACTTC. Translating it yields CASSATTSASYEQYF.

The chain carries TRBV7-3 and TRBJ2-3; 11 positions agree with TRBD1. The ends lost 5 bases at V and 4 bases at J; junction bases unmatched: 2. The CDR3 consists of 14 residues. Per germline, CDR1 SGHTA and CDR2 FQGTGA. The CDR3 DNA reads TGTGCCAGCAGCAGGACAGGGGGCGCAGATACGCAGTATTTT. Translated: CASSRTGGADTQYF. Drawing the rest from reference TRBV7-3 and TRBJ2-3, the complete variable domain is GAGVSQTPSNKVTEKGKYVELRCDPISGHTALYWYRQSLGQGPEFLIYFQGTGAADDSGLPNDRFFAVRPEGSVSTLKIQRTERGDSAVYLCASSRTGGADTQYFGPGTRLTVL.

V and J are TRBV7-2 and TRBJ2-1; possible D gene TRBD1, 6 bases. Trimming left V 4 bases short and J 6 bases short, with 13 bases between. The CDR3 covers 14 residues. Germline CDR1 and CDR2: SGHTA and FQGNSA. CDR3 in DNA: TGTGCCAGCAGCTCGCCGGACAGACGCAATGAGCAGTTCTTC. Translation: CASSSPDRRNEQFF.

The rearrangement links TRBV6-5 to TRBJ2-3; D remains ambiguous. V lost 6 bases to trimming and J lost 0 bases, with 13 bases between them. Germline V CDR1 and CDR2: MNHEY, SVGAGI. The CDR3 spans 15 residues. This CDR3 is CASRSLDTSTDTQYF. The CDR3 nucleotides are TGTGCCAGCAGGTCCCTCGACACTAGCACAGATACGCAGTATTTT.

The chain carries TRBV7-3 and TRBJ2-2; 9 nucleotides line up with TRBD2. V was pared by 1 base and J by 5 bases, with 2 bases of the junction left unmatched. This CDR3 spans 15 amino acids. CDR1 is SGHTA and CDR2 is FQGTGA in the germline V gene. This CDR3 is CASSLMRGGTGELFF. The CDR3 bases are TGTGCCAGCAGCTTAATGCGGGGGGGTACCGGGGAGCTGTTTTTT.

V usage is TRBV9 and J usage is TRBJ2-2; D ambiguous. Germline-derived CDR1 and CDR2 are SGDLS and YYNGEE. V lost 2 bases to trimming and J lost 7 bases, with 12 bases between them. This CDR3 is built from 14 residues. The CDR3 loop is CASSVWADDGELFF. DNA for the CDR3: TGTGCCAGCAGCGTCTGGGCTGATGACGGGGAGCTGTTTTTT.

This clone occurred a few times. The chain is built from TRBV6-4 and TRBJ1-5, with D hard to call. The CDR3 has 14 residues. V was shortened by 3 bases and J by 7 bases, with 13 bases between the two germline ends. Per germline, CDR1 MRHNA and CDR2 SNTAGT. CDR3 nucleotides: TGTGCCAGCAGTGAACCGGGATGGACGCAGCCCCAGCATTTT. This codes for CASSEPGWTQPQHF.